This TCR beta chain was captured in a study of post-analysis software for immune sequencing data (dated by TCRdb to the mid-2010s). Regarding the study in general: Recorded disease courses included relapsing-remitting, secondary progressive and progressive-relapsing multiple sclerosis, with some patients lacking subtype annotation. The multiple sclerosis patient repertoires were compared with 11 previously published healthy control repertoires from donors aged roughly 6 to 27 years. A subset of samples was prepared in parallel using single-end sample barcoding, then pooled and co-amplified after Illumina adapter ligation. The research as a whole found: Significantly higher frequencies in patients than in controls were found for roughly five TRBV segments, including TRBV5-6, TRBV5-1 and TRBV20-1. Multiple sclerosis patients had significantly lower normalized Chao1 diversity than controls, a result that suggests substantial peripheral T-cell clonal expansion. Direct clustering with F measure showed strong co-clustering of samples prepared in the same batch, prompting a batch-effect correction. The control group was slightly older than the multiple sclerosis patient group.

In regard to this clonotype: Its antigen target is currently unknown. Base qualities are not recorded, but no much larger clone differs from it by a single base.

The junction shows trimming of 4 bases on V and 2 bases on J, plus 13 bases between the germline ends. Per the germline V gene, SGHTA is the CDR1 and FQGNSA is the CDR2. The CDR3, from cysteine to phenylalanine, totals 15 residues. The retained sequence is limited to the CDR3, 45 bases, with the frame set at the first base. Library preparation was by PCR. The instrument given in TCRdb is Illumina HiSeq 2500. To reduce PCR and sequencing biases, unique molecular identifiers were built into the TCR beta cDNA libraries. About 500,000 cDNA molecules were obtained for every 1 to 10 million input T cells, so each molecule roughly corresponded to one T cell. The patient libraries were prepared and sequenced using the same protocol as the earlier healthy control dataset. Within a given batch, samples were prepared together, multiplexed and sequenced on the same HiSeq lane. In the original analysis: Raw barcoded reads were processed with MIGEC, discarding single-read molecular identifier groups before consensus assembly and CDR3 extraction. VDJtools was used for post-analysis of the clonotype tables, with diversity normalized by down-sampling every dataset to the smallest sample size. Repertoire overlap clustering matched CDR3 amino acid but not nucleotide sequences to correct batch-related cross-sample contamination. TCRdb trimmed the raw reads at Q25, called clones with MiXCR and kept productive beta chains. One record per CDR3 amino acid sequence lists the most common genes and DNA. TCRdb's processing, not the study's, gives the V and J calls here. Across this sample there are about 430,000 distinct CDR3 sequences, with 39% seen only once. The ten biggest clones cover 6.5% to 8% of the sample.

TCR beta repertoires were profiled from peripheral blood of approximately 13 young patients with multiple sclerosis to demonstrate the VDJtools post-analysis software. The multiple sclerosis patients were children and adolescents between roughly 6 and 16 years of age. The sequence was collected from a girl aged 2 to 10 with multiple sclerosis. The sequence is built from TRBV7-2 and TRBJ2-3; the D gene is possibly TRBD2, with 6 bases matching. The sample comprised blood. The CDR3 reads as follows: CASSYPGVTTDTQYF. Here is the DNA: TGTGCCAGCAGCTACCCGGGAGTAACCACAGATACGCAGTATTTT. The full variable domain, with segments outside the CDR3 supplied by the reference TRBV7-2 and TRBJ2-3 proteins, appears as GAGVSQSPSNKVTEKGKDVELRCDPISGHTALYWYRQSLGQGLEFLIYFQGNSAPDKSGLPSDRFSAERTGGSVSTLTIQRTQQEDSAVYLCASSYPGVTTDTQYFGPGTRLTVL.